Below, 32 T cell receptor beta chains from the same sample are listed, as sequenced in a study of cytomegalovirus exposure and HLA in healthy donors. PCR was performed using 60 Vbeta and 13 Jbeta primers. Method: immunoSEQ multiplex PCR; TCRdb's copy keeps in-frame clones and lacks some. The table shows tens of thousands of clones, with around 60% occurring only once. Input material: PBMCs. Receptors originate from a male donor in good health and CMV-seropositive.

This chain uses TRBV7-2 with TRBJ2-6, with D perhaps matching TRBD1 (6 bases). Deletions cut 2 bases from V and 4 bases from J, with 9 bases between. The CDR3 runs to 15 residues. The V gene's germline CDR1 is SGHTA and CDR2 FQGNSA. The CDR3, as DNA: TGTGCCAGCAGCTTACAGGGGACCGGGGCCAACGTCCTGACTTTC. Residues: CASSLQGTGANVLTF.

The gene calls are TRBV29-1 and TRBJ2-3; TRBD2 agrees at 13 bases. The CDR3 is made up of 19 amino acids. CDR1 is SQVTM, CDR2 ANQGSEA, per germline. The trim removed 1 base at V and 0 bases at J, leaving 10 bases unmatched. The CDR3 DNA reads as TGCAGCGTTGAAGCAACTAGCGGGAGGGCCGGGTTTAGCACAGATACGCAGTATTTT. Protein sequence: CSVEATSGRAGFSTDTQYF.

A few counts support this clone. This sequence joins TRBV9 and TRBJ1-2; possible D gene TRBD1, 5 bases. The germline V gene has CDR1 SGDLS and CDR2 YYNGEE. V lost 0 bases and J 4 bases, leaving 7 bases between the germline ends. This CDR3 is 13 amino acids long. CDR3 in DNA: TGTGCCAGCAGCGTAGACACAGGCTATGGCTACACCTTC. Its translation: CASSVDTGYGYTF.

The chain joins TRBV15 to TRBJ2-5; 11 bases agree with TRBD1. V lost 2 bases to trimming and J lost 3 bases; unmatched junction nucleotides: 8. Germline lookup yields CDR1 LNHNV and CDR2 YYDKDF (reference sequence). The CDR3 length is 17 residues. The CDR3 DNA is TGTGCCACCAGCAGATCGGGACAGGGGGGAAGAAAAGAGACCCAGTACTTC. It codes for CATSRSGQGGRKETQYF.

This chain uses TRBV27 with TRBJ2-7, with a possible D match to TRBD2 (6 bases). Deletions cut 5 bases from V and 1 base from J, with 9 bases between. CDR1 and CDR2 from the germline V gene are MNHEY and SMNVEV (reference sequence). This CDR3 has 13 amino acids. CDR3: CASSAGTSYEQYF. For the CDR3, the DNA is TGTGCCAGCAGTGCCGGGACTTCCTACGAGCAGTACTTC.

The chain links TRBV6-5 to TRBJ2-4; weak D call: TRBD1 (5 bases). Germline V gene sequence: CDR1 MNHEY, CDR2 SVGAGI. Trimming shortened V by 6 bases and J by 6 bases, and 9 bases separated the two germline ends. This CDR3 region has 12 residues. The CDR3 DNA follows: TGTGCCAGCAGCCCGCAGGGAAACATTCAGTACTTC. The encoded protein is CASSPQGNIQYF.

This clone was detected only a few times. The chain joins TRBV27 to TRBJ2-3; D might be TRBD2 (5 bases). Germline values: CDR1 MNHEY, CDR2 SMNVEV (reference sequence). V was cut by 5 bases and J by 4 bases, with 19 bases left in between. The CDR3 runs to 16 residues. CDR3 coding DNA: TGTGCCAGCAGTCCTCTTGGACTGAAAATATCAGATACGCAGTATTTT. This gives the protein CASSPLGLKISDTQYF.

This chain joins TRBV27 and TRBJ2-1; D is unresolved. Germline V gives CDR1 MNHEY, CDR2 SMNVEV (reference sequence). There are 13 residues in the CDR3. Trimming removed 8 bases from V and 6 bases from J, with 14 bases in between. For the CDR3, the DNA is TGTGCCAGCGCACCCCAGGTTTCCAATGAGCAGTTCTTC. This codes for CASAPQVSNEQFF.

The gene calls are TRBV5-6 and TRBJ2-7; weak D call: TRBD2 (6 bases). The CDR3 is made up of 16 amino acids. The germline V gene has CDR1 SGHDT and CDR2 YYEEEE. Trimming stripped 3 bases from V and 7 bases from J, with 23 bases between. CDR3 DNA sequence: TGTGCCAGCAGCTCCCCCATGAGAGGCGGGATATATGAGCAGTACTTC. This codes for CASSSPMRGGIYEQYF.

The chain combines TRBV29-1 with TRBJ2-7; TRBD2 matches at 8 bases. The V and J ends lost 5 bases and 4 bases, in that order; junction bases with no gene match: 7. This CDR3 contains 13 residues. Germline V gene sequence: CDR1 SQVTM, CDR2 ANQGSEA. The CDR3 here is CSVISGSSYEQYF. CDR3 DNA sequence: TGCAGCGTTATCAGCGGGAGCTCATACGAGCAGTACTTC.

This rearrangement joins TRBV27 to TRBJ2-7; possibly TRBD2 for D (5 bases). V lost 4 bases and J 6 bases, leaving 10 bases between the germline ends. In germline, CDR1 is MNHEY, CDR2 SMNVEV (reference sequence). This CDR3 contains 12 residues. For the CDR3, the DNA is TGTGCCAGCAGTTATGGAGGAGGCGAGCAGTACTTC. This gives the protein CASSYGGGEQYF.

CDR3: CASSFKSGGASNEQFF. The CDR3 DNA is TGTGCCAGCAGCTTTAAAAGCGGGGGGGCCTCGAATGAGCAGTTCTTC. V is TRBV7-6 and J is TRBJ2-1; 10 bases line up with TRBD2. Germline V lookup: CDR1 SGHVS, CDR2 FNYEAQ. The V and J ends lost 3 bases and 7 bases, in that order; junction bases with no gene match: 9. This CDR3 is 16 amino acids long.

This clone occurred a few times. The V and J genes are TRBV2 and TRBJ2-1, with a possible D match to TRBD2 (5 bases). The CDR3 sequence is 13 residues long. Germline CDR1 and CDR2: SNHLY and FYNNEI. The V and J ends lost 7 bases and 10 bases respectively, with 17 bases between them. The CDR3 region has the DNA TGTGCCAGCACCCTATACCGCCCGGGGGAGCAGTTCTTC. Amino acids: CASTLYRPGEQFF.

The genes are TRBV5-1 and TRBJ2-2, with 12 nucleotides matching TRBD2. Trimming took 1 base from V and 7 from J; bases not matched to a gene: 2. CDR1 is SGHRS, CDR2 YFSETQ, per germline. The CDR3 runs 15 residues. The CDR3 protein is CASSLTSGRIGELFF. Written as DNA, the CDR3 is TGCGCCAGCAGCTTGACTAGCGGGAGGATCGGGGAGCTGTTTTTT.

The chain uses TRBV6-1 and TRBJ1-4; no definite D call. Germline V lookup: CDR1 MNHNS, CDR2 SASEGT. The V end was cut by 6 bases, the J end by 4 bases, with 15 bases between. The length of the CDR3 is 15 residues. This chain's CDR3 is CASSPLRRINEKLFF. CDR3 sequence (DNA): TGTGCCAGCAGCCCTTTAAGGAGAATTAATGAAAAACTGTTTTTT.

The chain links TRBV18 to TRBJ2-3; a possible D gene is TRBD2 (6 bases). Germline values: CDR1 KGHSH, CDR2 LQKENI. CDR3 length equals 16 residues. Trimming removed 6 bases from V and 2 bases from J, with 18 bases in between. As DNA, the CDR3 is TGTGCCAGCTCGACCCGGGACTCGGATTACACAGATACGCAGTATTTT. Amino acids: CASSTRDSDYTDTQYF.

The chain employs TRBV7-6 and TRBJ1-4; the D is unclear. Germline assignment: CDR1 SGHVS and CDR2 FNYEAQ. The ends were cut back, 1 base at V and 0 bases at J, with 18 bases in the middle. This CDR3 has 19 amino acids. The CDR3 sequence is CASSLGTAGLPTTNEKLFF. CDR3 sequence (DNA): TGTGCCAGCAGCTTAGGGACGGCGGGCCTACCGACAACTAATGAAAAACTGTTTTTT.

The chain employs TRBV5-8 and TRBJ1-5; 7 positions match TRBD1. Germline values: CDR1 SGHTS, CDR2 YDEGEE. The CDR3 length is 15 residues. V gave up 0 bases and J gave up 3 bases; unmatched junction bases: 3. The DNA for the CDR3 is TGTGCCAGCAGCTTGGGGGACAGCCCCAATCAGCCCCAGCATTTT. Translating gives CASSLGDSPNQPQHF. Full variable domain (missing parts from reference TRBV5-8 and TRBJ1-5): EAGVTQSPTHLIKTRGQQATLRCSPISGHTSVYWYQQALGLGLQFLLWYDEGEERNRGNFPPRFSGRQFPNYSSELNVNALELEDSALYLCASSLGDSPNQPQHFGDGTRLSIL.

This rearrangement joins TRBV5-1 to TRBJ2-5, with D tentatively TRBD1 (5 bases). Germline assignment: CDR1 SGHRS and CDR2 YFSETQ. V was pared by 4 bases and J by 5 bases, with 12 bases between. This CDR3 has 13 amino acids. This CDR3 is CASSPVGAETQYF. The CDR3 nucleotides read TGCGCCAGCAGCCCCGTTGGGGCCGAGACCCAGTACTTC.

The V gene is TRBV5-6, the J gene TRBJ1-1, with TRBD1 matching 10 bases. CDR3 size: 14 residues. With V trimmed by 0 bases and J by 4 bases, 0 bases remained unmatched. In germline, CDR1 is SGHDT, CDR2 YYEEEE. CDR3 DNA sequence: TGTGCCAGCAGCTTGGGGACAGGGGGCACTGAAGCTTTCTTT. It encodes CASSLGTGGTEAFF.

V usage is TRBV29-1 and J usage is TRBJ2-3; the match to TRBD2 covers 8 bases. V dropped 6 bases and J dropped 3; count of bases not matched to a gene: 5. Germline CDR1 SQVTM, CDR2 ANQGSEA. The CDR3 loop spans 13 amino acids. CDR3 DNA: TGCAGCGTGAGGGTAGCGGGGACAGATACGCAGTATTTT. It is translated as CSVRVAGTDTQYF.

This rearrangement joins TRBV6-6 to TRBJ2-5, with TRBD2 identical over 7 bases. The V gene end was trimmed by 6 bases and the J gene end by 2 bases; junction bases not matched to a gene: 6. Germline CDR1 MNHNY, CDR2 SVGAGI (reference sequence). The length of the CDR3 is 14 residues. The DNA for the CDR3 is TGTGCCAGCAGCTCCGGACTAGGACAAGAGACCCAGTACTTC. Translating it yields CASSSGLGQETQYF.

This clone appeared a single time. Here the CDR3 DNA reads TGCGCCAGCAGGGGAATCGGGGGAGGCAGATCTAGCACAGATACGCAGTATTTT. This translates into CASRGIGGGRSSTDTQYF. The chain uses TRBV5-1 and TRBJ2-3; maybe TRBD2 (6 bases). V lost 5 bases, J lost 0 bases, and 22 bases lay in between. CDR3 size: 18 residues. The germline gives CDR1 SGHRS, CDR2 YFSETQ.

There are a few counts of this clone. The chain has TRBV4-2 and TRBJ2-2; TRBD2 aligns across 8 bases. Trimming cost V 5 bases and J 4 bases; bases outside gene matches: 12. CDR1 is LGHNA, CDR2 YNFKEQ, per germline. This CDR3 is built from 17 residues. The CDR3 protein is CASSGPAGAAGTGELFF. CDR3 DNA: TGTGCCAGCAGCGGTCCAGCGGGGGCGGCGGGCACCGGGGAGCTGTTTTTT.

J is TRBJ2-1 and V is TRBV6-5; 7 bases are shared with TRBD2. Germline V gene sequence: CDR1 MNHEY, CDR2 SVGAGI. The V and J ends lost 0 bases and 4 bases, in that order; junction bases with no gene match: 6. CDR3 length: 16 amino acids. The CDR3 here is CASSYSLAESYNEQFF. CDR3 coding DNA: TGTGCCAGCAGTTACTCCCTAGCGGAATCATACAATGAGCAGTTCTTC.

The J gene is TRBJ2-5, the V gene TRBV9; the D gene is possibly TRBD2 (5 bases). This CDR3 is 14 amino acids long. Trimming pared 2 bases from V and 3 bases from J, leaving 11 bases between. The germline V gene encodes CDR1 SGDLS and CDR2 YYNGEE. In DNA form, the CDR3 reads TGTGCCAGCAGCGTTTCACAGAGGGAAGAGACCCAGTACTTC. Translation: CASSVSQREETQYF.

The sample holds a few counts of this clone. DNA for the CDR3: TGCGCCAGCAGCCCGGCCCAGGGAGGGACCTATGGCTACACCTTC. Its translation is CASSPAQGGTYGYTF. The rearrangement uses TRBV4-3 and TRBJ1-2; tentatively, D is TRBD1 (5 bases). Trimming stripped 4 bases from V and 4 bases from J, with 16 bases between. This CDR3 comprises 15 residues. Germline CDR1 reads LGHNA; CDR2 reads YSLEER.

There are a few counts of this clone. The chain links TRBV19 to TRBJ2-1, with 11 bases that match TRBD2. CDR1 LNHDA and CDR2 SQIVND come from the germline V gene (reference sequence). V lost 0 bases to trimming and J lost 5 bases; unmatched junction nucleotides: 6. There are 17 residues in the CDR3. As DNA, the CDR3 is TGTGCCAGTAGTATAGATCATGGACTAGCGGGCCACAATGAGCAGTTCTTC. It encodes CASSIDHGLAGHNEQFF.

The genes are TRBV11-3 and TRBJ2-7; 9 bases are shared with TRBD1. Germline trimming cut 4 bases from V and 3 bases from J; bases unmatched to any gene: 7. Germline lookup yields CDR1 SGHNT and CDR2 YENEEA. The CDR3 runs to 15 residues. CDR3 amino acids: CASSSGQGRSYEQYF. The CDR3 region has the DNA TGTGCCAGCAGCTCGGGACAGGGCAGAAGCTACGAGCAGTACTTC.

The chain links TRBV30 to TRBJ1-5; TRBD1 aligns across 12 bases. Germline assignment: CDR1 GTSNPN and CDR2 SVGIG (reference sequence). The CDR3 has 14 residues. J gave up 5 bases and V 3 bases, and 2 bases lay outside the gene matches. The CDR3 region is CAWSRDRGHQPQHF. The CDR3 nucleotides read TGTGCCTGGAGCCGGGACAGGGGGCATCAGCCCCAGCATTTT. The variable domain in full, with the rest retrieved from reference TRBV30 and TRBJ1-5, is SQTIHQWPATLVQPVGSPLSLECTVEGTSNPNLYWYRQAAGRGLQLLFYSVGIGQISSEVPQNLSASRPQDRQFILSSKKLLLSDSGFYLCAWSRDRGHQPQHFGDGTRLSIL.

Only a few counts were recorded for this clone. The junction does not match germline at one end; this may be a read error. The J gene is TRBJ1-6, the V gene TRBV7-9; weak D call: TRBD1 (6 bases). Germline V gene data show CDR1 as SEHNR and CDR2 as FQNEAQ (reference sequence). The CDR3 has 14 residues. The chain's CDR3 is CSSSLQGLGSPLHF. CDR3 bases: TGTTCCAGCAGCTTACAGGGTCTTGGTTCACCCCTCCACTTT.

The chain links TRBV28 to TRBJ1-2; 7 bases are a match to TRBD1. V lost 6 bases, J lost 4 bases, and 5 bases stayed unmatched. CDR1 and CDR2 from the germline V gene are MDHEN and SYDVKM. This CDR3 region has 13 residues. The CDR3 DNA is TGTGCCAGCAGGGCCGGGACAGCCTATGGCTACACCTTC. Its protein is CASRAGTAYGYTF.